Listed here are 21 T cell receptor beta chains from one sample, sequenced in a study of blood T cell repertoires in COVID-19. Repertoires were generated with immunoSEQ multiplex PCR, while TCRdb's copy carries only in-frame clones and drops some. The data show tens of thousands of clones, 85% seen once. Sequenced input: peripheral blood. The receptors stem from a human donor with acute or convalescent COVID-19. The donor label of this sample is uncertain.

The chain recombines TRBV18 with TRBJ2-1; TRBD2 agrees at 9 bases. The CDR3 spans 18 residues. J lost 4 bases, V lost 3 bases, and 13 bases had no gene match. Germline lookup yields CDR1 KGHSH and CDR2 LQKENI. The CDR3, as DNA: TGTGCCAGCTCACCGTCGAGGGCGGGGGGGTCCCTATACAATGAGCAGTTCTTC. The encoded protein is CASSPSRAGGSLYNEQFF. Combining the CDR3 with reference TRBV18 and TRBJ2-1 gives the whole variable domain NAGVMQNPRHLVRRRGQEARLRCSPMKGHSHVYWYRQLPEEGLKFMVYLQKENIIDESGMPKERFSAEFPKEGPSILRIQQVVRGDSAAYFCASSPSRAGGSLYNEQFFGPGTRLTVL.

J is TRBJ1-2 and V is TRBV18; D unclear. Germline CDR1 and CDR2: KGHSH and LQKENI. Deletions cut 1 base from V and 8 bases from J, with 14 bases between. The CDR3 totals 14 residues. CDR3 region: CASSPQRADGGYTF. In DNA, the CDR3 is TGTGCCAGCTCACCACAGCGGGCGGATGGCGGCTACACCTTC.

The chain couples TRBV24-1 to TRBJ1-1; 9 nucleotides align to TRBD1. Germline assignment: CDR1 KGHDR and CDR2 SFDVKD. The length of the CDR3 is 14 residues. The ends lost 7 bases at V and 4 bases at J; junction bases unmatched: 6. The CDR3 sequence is CATRPGQGGTEAFF. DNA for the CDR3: TGTGCCACCAGGCCGGGACAGGGAGGCACTGAAGCTTTCTTT.

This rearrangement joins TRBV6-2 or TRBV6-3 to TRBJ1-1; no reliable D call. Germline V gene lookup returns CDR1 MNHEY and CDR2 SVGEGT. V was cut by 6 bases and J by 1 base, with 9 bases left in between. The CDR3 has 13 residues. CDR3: CASSNQKNTEAFF. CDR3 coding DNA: TGTGCCAGCAGCAATCAGAAGAACACTGAAGCTTTCTTT.

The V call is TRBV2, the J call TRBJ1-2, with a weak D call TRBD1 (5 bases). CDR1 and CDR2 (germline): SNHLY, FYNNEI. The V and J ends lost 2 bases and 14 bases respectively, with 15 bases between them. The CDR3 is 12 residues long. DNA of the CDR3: TGTGCCAGCAGTGAAAGGCCGCCAGGGAATACCTTC. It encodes CASSERPPGNTF.

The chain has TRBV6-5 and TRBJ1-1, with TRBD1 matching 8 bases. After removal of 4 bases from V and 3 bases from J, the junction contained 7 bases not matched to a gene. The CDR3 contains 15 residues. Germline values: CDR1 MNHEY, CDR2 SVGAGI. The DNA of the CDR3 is TGTGCCAGCAGTTCGAGACAGGGGTCAGACACTGAAGCTTTCTTT. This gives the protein CASSSRQGSDTEAFF.

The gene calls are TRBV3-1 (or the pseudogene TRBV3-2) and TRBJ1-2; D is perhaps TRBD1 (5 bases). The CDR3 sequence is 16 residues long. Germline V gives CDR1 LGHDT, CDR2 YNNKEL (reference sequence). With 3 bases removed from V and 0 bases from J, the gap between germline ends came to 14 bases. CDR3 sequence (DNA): TGTGCCAGCAGCCACCTCAGAGGGGAGGCTAACTATGGCTACACCTTC. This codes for CASSHLRGEANYGYTF.

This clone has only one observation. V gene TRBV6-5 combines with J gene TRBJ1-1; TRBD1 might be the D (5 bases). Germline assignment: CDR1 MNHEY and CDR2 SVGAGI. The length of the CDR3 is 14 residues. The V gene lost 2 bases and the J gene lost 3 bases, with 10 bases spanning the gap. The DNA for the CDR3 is TGTGCCAGCAGTTACGACAGAGAGGACACTGAAGCTTTCTTT. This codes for CASSYDREDTEAFF.

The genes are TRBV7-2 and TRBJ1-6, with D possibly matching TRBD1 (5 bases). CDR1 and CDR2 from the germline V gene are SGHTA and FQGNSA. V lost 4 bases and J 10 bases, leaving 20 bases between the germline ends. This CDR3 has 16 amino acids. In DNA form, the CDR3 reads TGTGCCAGCAGCTACGGTCCCCCAGGGACTCACTCACCCCTCCACTTT. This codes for CASSYGPPGTHSPLHF.

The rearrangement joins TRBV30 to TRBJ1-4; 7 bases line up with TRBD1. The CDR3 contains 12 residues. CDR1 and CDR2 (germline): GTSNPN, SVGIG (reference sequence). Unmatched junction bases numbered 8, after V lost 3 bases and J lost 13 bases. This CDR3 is CAWRQEGARLFF. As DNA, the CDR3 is TGTGCCTGGAGACAGGAGGGGGCGAGACTGTTTTTT.

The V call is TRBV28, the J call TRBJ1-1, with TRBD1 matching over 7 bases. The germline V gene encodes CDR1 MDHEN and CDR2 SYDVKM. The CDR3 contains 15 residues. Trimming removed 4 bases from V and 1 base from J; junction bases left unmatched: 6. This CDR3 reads CASSSAGGANTEAFF. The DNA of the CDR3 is TGTGCCAGCAGTTCCGCAGGGGGAGCGAACACTGAAGCTTTCTTT.

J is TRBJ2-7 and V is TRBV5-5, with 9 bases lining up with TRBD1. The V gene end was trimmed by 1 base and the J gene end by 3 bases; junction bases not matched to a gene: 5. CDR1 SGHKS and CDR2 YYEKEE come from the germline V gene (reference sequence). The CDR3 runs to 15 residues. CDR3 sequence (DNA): TGTGCCAGCAGCTTGTCGAACAGGGGGCACTACGAGCAGTACTTC. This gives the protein CASSLSNRGHYEQYF.

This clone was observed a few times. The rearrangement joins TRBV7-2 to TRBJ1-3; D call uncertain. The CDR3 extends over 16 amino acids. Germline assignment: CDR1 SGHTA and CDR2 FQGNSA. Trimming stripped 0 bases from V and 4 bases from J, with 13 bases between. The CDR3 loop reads CASSLAAAGLGNTIYF. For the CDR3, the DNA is TGTGCCAGCAGCTTAGCCGCAGCGGGGTTGGGAAACACCATATATTTT.

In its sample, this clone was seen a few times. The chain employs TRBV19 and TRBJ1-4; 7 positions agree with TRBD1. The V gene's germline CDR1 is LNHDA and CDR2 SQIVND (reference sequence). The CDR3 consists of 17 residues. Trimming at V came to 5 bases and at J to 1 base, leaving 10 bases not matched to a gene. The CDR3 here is CASSPPTGMVTNEKLFF. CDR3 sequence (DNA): TGTGCCAGTAGTCCCCCGACAGGGATGGTAACTAATGAAAAACTGTTTTTT.

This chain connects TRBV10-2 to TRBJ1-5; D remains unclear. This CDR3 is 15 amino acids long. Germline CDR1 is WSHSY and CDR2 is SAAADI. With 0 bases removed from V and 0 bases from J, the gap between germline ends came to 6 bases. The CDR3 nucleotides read TGCGCCAGCAGTGAGTCACAGAATAGCAATCAGCCCCAGCATTTT. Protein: CASSESQNSNQPQHF.

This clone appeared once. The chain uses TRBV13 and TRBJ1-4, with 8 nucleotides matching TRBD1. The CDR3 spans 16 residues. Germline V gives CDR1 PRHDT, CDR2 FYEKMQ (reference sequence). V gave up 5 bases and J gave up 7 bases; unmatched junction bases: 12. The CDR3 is CASSLNMQGASEKLFF. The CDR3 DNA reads TGTGCCAGCAGCCTAAACATGCAGGGGGCGAGTGAAAAACTGTTTTTT.

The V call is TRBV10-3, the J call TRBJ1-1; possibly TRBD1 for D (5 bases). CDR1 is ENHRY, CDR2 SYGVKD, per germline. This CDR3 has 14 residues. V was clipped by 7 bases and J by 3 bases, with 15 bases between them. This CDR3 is CAITPSDTYTEAFF. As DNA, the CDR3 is TGTGCCATCACCCCTTCGGACACCTACACTGAAGCTTTCTTT.

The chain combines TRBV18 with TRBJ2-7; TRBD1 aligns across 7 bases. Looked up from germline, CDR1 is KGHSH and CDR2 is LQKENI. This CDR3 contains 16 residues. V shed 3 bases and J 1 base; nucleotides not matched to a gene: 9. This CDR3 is CASSPPGTAFSYEQYF. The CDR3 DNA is TGTGCCAGCTCACCCCCCGGGACAGCGTTTTCCTACGAGCAGTACTTC.

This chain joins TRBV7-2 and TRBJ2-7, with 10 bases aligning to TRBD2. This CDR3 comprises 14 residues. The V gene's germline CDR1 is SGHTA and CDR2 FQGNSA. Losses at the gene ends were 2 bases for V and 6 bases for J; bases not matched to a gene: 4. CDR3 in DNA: TGTGCCAGCAGCTTATATCCTAGCGGGAGCGAGCAGTACTTC. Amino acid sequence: CASSLYPSGSEQYF.

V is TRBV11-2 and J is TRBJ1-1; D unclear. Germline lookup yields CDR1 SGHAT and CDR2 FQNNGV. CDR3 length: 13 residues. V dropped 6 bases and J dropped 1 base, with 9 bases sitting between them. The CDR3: CASSRAPNTEAFF. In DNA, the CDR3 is TGTGCCAGCAGTCGAGCACCGAACACTGAAGCTTTCTTT.

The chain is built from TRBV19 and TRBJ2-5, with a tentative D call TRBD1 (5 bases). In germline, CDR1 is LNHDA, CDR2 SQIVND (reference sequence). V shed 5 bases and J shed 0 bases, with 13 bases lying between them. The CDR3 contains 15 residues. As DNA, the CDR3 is TGTGCCAGTAGTCCCCCAGGACACAACCAAGAGACCCAGTACTTC. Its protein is CASSPPGHNQETQYF.